This TCR beta chain was captured by sequencing in a study of shared clonotypes between healthy human individuals. Findings of the study overall: Richness estimates generally favored naive over memory subsets. Sharing across four donors was highest in naive CD4 (approximately 5%) and lowest in memory CD8 (approximately 0.4%).

Assay used: immunoSEQ multiplex PCR; TCRdb lists only in-frame clones, some missing. The table includes about 2,100,000 clones, about 92% detected once. There are 15 residues in the CDR3. V dropped 5 bases and J dropped 4; count of bases not matched to a gene: 9. Germline CDR1 reads MNHEY; CDR2 reads SMNVEV (reference sequence). Positive CCR7 selection of CD45RO-negative cells yielded the naive CD8 cells, and terminally differentiated effector memory CD45RA+ cells were excluded. Donors included only healthy HIV-negative adults lacking recent acute infections or vaccinations. Regarding this clone: The antigen is unknown.

The rearrangement links TRBV27 to TRBJ1-2; 8 bases agree with TRBD1. What was sequenced was naive CD8+ T cells from PBMCs. The source of this sequence is a man aged 18 to 29 in good health. Some clones in this sample may be carry-over from other donors' samples. CDR3 in amino acids: CASSPQDREVYGYTF. In DNA form, the CDR3 reads TGTGCCAGCAGTCCACAGGACAGGGAAGTCTATGGCTACACCTTC.